The 29 T cell receptor beta chains given below trace back to one sample, sequenced in a study of blood T cell repertoires in COVID-19. The repertoire was sequenced with immunoSEQ multiplex PCR; TCRdb's copy has only in-frame clones and lacks some. The sample has 150,000 to 200,000 clones, roughly nine tenths seen once; the top ten hold approximately 0.5%. The sequencing sample was made of peripheral blood. The source of these receptors is a man over 45 with acute or convalescent COVID-19.

The V gene is TRBV3-1 (or the pseudogene TRBV3-2), the J gene TRBJ1-4; D might be TRBD1 (6 bases). Looked up from germline, CDR1 is LGHDT and CDR2 is YNNKEL (reference sequence). V lost 4 bases and J 7 bases, leaving 13 bases between the germline ends. The CDR3 extends over 14 amino acids. CDR3 sequence reads: CASSRGHKFEKLFF. The CDR3 DNA follows: TGTGCCAGCAGCCGGGGACACAAGTTTGAAAAACTGTTTTTT.

V is TRBV14 and J is TRBJ1-2; D gene uncertain. Germline V gives CDR1 SGHDN, CDR2 FVKESK. The CDR3 consists of 13 residues. The ends were cut back, 1 base at V and 8 bases at J, with 11 bases in the middle. The DNA for the CDR3 is TGTGCCAGCAGCCAAGGAACAGTCGGCGGCTACACCTTC. This sequence encodes CASSQGTVGGYTF. Combining the CDR3 with reference TRBV14 and TRBJ1-2 gives the whole variable domain EAGVTQFPSHSVIEKGQTVTLRCDPISGHDNLYWYRRVMGKEIKFLLHFVKESKQDESGMPNNRFLAERTGGTYSTLKVQPAELEDSGVYFCASSQGTVGGYTFGSGTRLTVV.

The chain combines TRBV15 with TRBJ2-1; 12 bases are a match to TRBD2. Trimming cost V 0 bases and J 3 bases; bases outside gene matches: 9. The CDR3 is 19 residues long. Germline lookup yields CDR1 LNHNV and CDR2 YYDKDF (reference sequence). This chain's CDR3 is CATSRDRKKLAGGYNEQFF. The CDR3 coding sequence is TGTGCCACCAGCAGAGATCGGAAGAAACTAGCGGGGGGCTACAATGAGCAGTTCTTC.

CDR3 sequence: CASSRDYSNQPQHF. The CDR3, as DNA: TGTGCCAGTAGTCGGGACTATAGCAATCAGCCCCAGCATTTT. The gene calls are TRBV19 and TRBJ1-5; TRBD1 is a possible D gene (5 bases). The CDR3 runs 14 residues. Germline CDR1 is LNHDA and CDR2 is SQIVND (reference sequence). V dropped 5 bases and J dropped 0 bases, with 8 bases sitting between them. The complete variable domain, with remaining parts taken from reference TRBV19 and TRBJ1-5, reads DGGITQSPKYLFRKEGQNVTLSCEQNLNHDAMYWYRQDPGQGLRLIYYSQIVNDFQKGDIAEGYSVSREKKESFPLTVTSAQKNPTAFYLCASSRDYSNQPQHFGDGTRLSIL.

V and J are TRBV6-6 and TRBJ1-1; 7 nucleotides match TRBD1. The CDR3 extends over 14 amino acids. J gave up 7 bases and V 5 bases, and 10 bases lay outside the gene matches. Germline V gene data show CDR1 as MNHNY and CDR2 as SVGAGI (reference sequence). CDR3 amino acids: CASSLRTGGGEAFF. For the CDR3, the DNA is TGTGCCAGCAGTCTCCGGACAGGAGGGGGTGAAGCTTTCTTT.

V and J are TRBV7-2 and TRBJ2-4, with 9 bases aligning to TRBD1. In germline, CDR1 is SGHTA, CDR2 FQGNSA. This CDR3 is 15 amino acids long. V was pared by 3 bases and J by 3 bases, with 3 bases of the junction left unmatched. This CDR3 is CASSFKTGGKNIQYF. The CDR3 region has the DNA TGTGCCAGCAGCTTCAAGACAGGGGGCAAAAACATTCAGTACTTC.

This clone occurred a few times. This chain joins TRBV9 and TRBJ2-7, with D perhaps TRBD2 (5 bases). The CDR3 is made up of 14 amino acids. The germline V gene has CDR1 SGDLS and CDR2 YYNGEE. Trimming stripped 4 bases from V and 2 bases from J, with 13 bases between. DNA of the CDR3: TGTGCCAGCAGCCCCGTGGAGCGGACCTACGAGCAGTACTTC. Amino acid sequence: CASSPVERTYEQYF.

V usage is TRBV9 and J usage is TRBJ1-1; D remains unclear. V shed 0 bases and J shed 5 bases, with 14 bases lying between them. The germline gives CDR1 SGDLS, CDR2 YYNGEE. This CDR3 is 15 amino acids long. The chain's CDR3 is CASSVGGSWRTEAFF. The CDR3 DNA sequence: TGTGCCAGCAGCGTAGGAGGCTCTTGGAGGACTGAAGCTTTCTTT.

J is TRBJ2-2 and V is TRBV30; D remains ambiguous. The ends were cut back, 5 bases at V and 0 bases at J, with 10 bases in the middle. The CDR3 consists of 14 residues. Germline CDR1 reads GTSNPN; CDR2 reads SVGIG (reference sequence). CDR3: CAWSRGSNTGELFF. The CDR3 coding sequence is TGTGCCTGGTCGAGAGGTTCGAACACCGGGGAGCTGTTTTTT.

The chain is built from TRBV9 and TRBJ1-1; tentative D call: TRBD1 (6 bases). With 0 bases removed from V and 3 bases from J, the gap between germline ends came to 15 bases. Germline CDR1 is SGDLS and CDR2 is YYNGEE. The CDR3 spans 16 residues. In nucleotides, the CDR3 is TGTGCCAGCAGCGTAGCGACAGGACAAAGCGACACTGAAGCTTTCTTT. This encodes CASSVATGQSDTEAFF.

The J gene is TRBJ1-6, the V gene TRBV7-8; no reliable D call. Germline-derived CDR1 and CDR2 are SGHVS and FQNEAQ. Trimming took 0 bases from V and 13 from J, leaving 19 bases between them. This CDR3 contains 16 residues. For the CDR3, the DNA is TGTGCCAGCAGCTTAGCCTGGCGGGGTTTAGGCATGCCCCTCCACTTT. Its protein product is CASSLAWRGLGMPLHF.

The chain links TRBV9 to TRBJ1-2; a weak D match, TRBD1 (6 bases). Trimming shortened V by 0 bases and J by 4 bases, and 13 bases separated the two germline ends. Germline V lookup: CDR1 SGDLS, CDR2 YYNGEE. The CDR3 runs 15 residues. The CDR3, as DNA: TGTGCCAGCAGCGTAGAGGGGGACCCGCTCTATGGCTACACCTTC. Translation: CASSVEGDPLYGYTF.

This rearrangement joins TRBV6-5 to TRBJ1-3, with D unclear. This CDR3 contains 14 residues. V lost 6 bases and J lost 0, with 9 bases in between. CDR1 and CDR2 from the germline V gene are MNHEY and SVGAGI. In DNA form, the CDR3 reads TGTGCCAGCAGGTCCCCCAACTCTGGAAACACCATATATTTT. This sequence encodes CASRSPNSGNTIYF.

The chain employs TRBV4-2 and TRBJ2-1; D is undetermined. This CDR3 has 14 residues. Trimming removed 0 bases from V and 3 bases from J, with 6 bases in between. Looked up from germline, CDR1 is LGHNA and CDR2 is YNFKEQ. DNA for the CDR3: TGTGCCAGCAGCCAAGATAACAGCTACAATGAGCAGTTCTTC. Translated, it gives CASSQDNSYNEQFF.

This sequence joins TRBV27 and TRBJ2-7, with 9 positions matching TRBD1. This CDR3 comprises 13 residues. Germline loops: CDR1 MNHEY, CDR2 SMNVEV (reference sequence). Losses at the gene ends were 8 bases for V and 4 bases for J; bases not matched to a gene: 6. In DNA form, the CDR3 reads TGTGCCAGCCTACAGGGGGCCACGTACGAGCAGTACTTC. Its translation is CASLQGATYEQYF.

The rearrangement links TRBV2 to TRBJ1-1; weak D call: TRBD1 (5 bases). Trimming left V 4 bases short and J 8 bases short, with 8 bases between. Germline CDR1 is SNHLY and CDR2 is FYNNEI. There are 11 residues in the CDR3. CDR3 sequence: CASSAPGEAFF. CDR3 nucleotide sequence: TGTGCCAGCAGTGCCCCAGGGGAAGCTTTCTTT.

The rearrangement uses TRBV4-2 and TRBJ1-2; the match to TRBD1 covers 7 bases. CDR1 is LGHNA and CDR2 is YNFKEQ in the germline V gene. The trim removed 1 base at V and 6 bases at J, leaving 11 bases unmatched. The CDR3 spans 16 residues. CDR3 protein: CASSQVGMRQGDGYTF. CDR3 coding DNA: TGTGCCAGCAGCCAAGTGGGGATGAGACAGGGAGATGGCTACACCTTC.

The chain employs TRBV28 and TRBJ1-4, with 8 bases identical to TRBD1. In germline, CDR1 is MDHEN, CDR2 SYDVKM. The CDR3 contains 15 residues. The J segment lost 3 bases and the V segment lost 3 bases, leaving 3 bases of the junction unmatched. The CDR3 spells CASSLGGQANEKLFF. The CDR3, as DNA: TGTGCCAGCAGTTTGGGGGGACAGGCTAATGAAAAACTGTTTTTT.

This clone was seen only once. CDR3 DNA sequence: TGTGCCAGTAAGACGAACAGGGGCCGGATTAATTCACCCCTCCACTTT. Protein: CASKTNRGRINSPLHF. The chain carries TRBV19 and TRBJ1-6; TRBD1 matches at 7 bases. V lost 7 bases, J lost 6 bases, and 12 bases stayed unmatched. CDR1 is LNHDA, CDR2 SQIVND, per germline (reference sequence). This CDR3 is 16 amino acids long.

The gene calls are TRBV24-1 and TRBJ1-2; 9 positions match TRBD1. The length of the CDR3 is 15 residues. V lost 4 bases and J lost 5; bases outside the gene matches: 7. CDR1 KGHDR and CDR2 SFDVKD come from the germline V gene. The chain's CDR3 is CATSDSRDRDYGYTF. CDR3 nucleotides: TGTGCCACCAGTGACTCCCGGGACAGGGATTATGGCTACACCTTC.

This clone occurred once. The chain uses TRBV28 and TRBJ2-3, with D tentatively TRBD2 (5 bases). The CDR3 length is 16 residues. Germline-derived CDR1 and CDR2 are MDHEN and SYDVKM. Trimming cost V 6 bases and J 0 bases, with 16 bases left between them. CDR3: CASRPLPSGSTDTQYF. The CDR3 DNA is TGTGCCAGCAGGCCCCTCCCAAGCGGTAGCACAGATACGCAGTATTTT.

The chain employs TRBV19 and TRBJ1-2, with D tentatively TRBD1 (6 bases). The CDR3 runs to 15 residues. Germline loops: CDR1 LNHDA, CDR2 SQIVND (reference sequence). Trimming pared 1 base from V and 2 bases from J, leaving 11 bases between. CDR3 sequence (DNA): TGTGCCAGTAGTATAGGGGGGCCGCTCAACTATGGCTACACCTTC. This encodes CASSIGGPLNYGYTF. Drawing the rest from reference TRBV19 and TRBJ1-2, the complete variable domain is DGGITQSPKYLFRKEGQNVTLSCEQNLNHDAMYWYRQDPGQGLRLIYYSQIVNDFQKGDIAEGYSVSREKKESFPLTVTSAQKNPTAFYLCASSIGGPLNYGYTFGSGTRLTVV.

The chain couples TRBV11-2 to TRBJ1-2; 8 bases map to TRBD1. CDR1 SGHAT and CDR2 FQNNGV come from the germline V gene. The CDR3 runs to 16 residues. Trimming took 1 base from V and 2 from J; bases not matched to a gene: 6. The DNA of the CDR3 is TGTGCCAGCAGCTTAGGGGGGACAGGAGACAACTATGGCTACACCTTC. It translates to CASSLGGTGDNYGYTF.

The chain is built from TRBV19 and TRBJ2-1, with a tentative D call TRBD2 (6 bases). The length of the CDR3 is 13 residues. Trimming removed 4 bases from V and 4 bases from J, with 8 bases in between. From germline, CDR1 is LNHDA and CDR2 SQIVND (reference sequence). In nucleotides, the CDR3 is TGTGCCAGTAGTAGTCGGGAGTACAATGAGCAGTTCTTC. Amino acid sequence: CASSSREYNEQFF. The variable domain in full, completed from reference TRBV19 and TRBJ2-1, reads DGGITQSPKYLFRKEGQNVTLSCEQNLNHDAMYWYRQDPGQGLRLIYYSQIVNDFQKGDIAEGYSVSREKKESFPLTVTSAQKNPTAFYLCASSSREYNEQFFGPGTRLTVL.

This clone has only a few counts. The rearrangement uses TRBV24-1 and TRBJ1-2, with D uncertain. Germline V gives CDR1 KGHDR, CDR2 SFDVKD. CDR3 size: 15 residues. Trimming left V 4 bases short and J 5 bases short, with 16 bases between. In nucleotides, the CDR3 is TGTGCCACCAGTGACTCGGGCGGGCCTCAGTATGGCTACACCTTC. It encodes CATSDSGGPQYGYTF.

J is TRBJ2-3 and V is TRBV13, with D tentatively TRBD1 (6 bases). V lost 5 bases and J 1 base, leaving 16 bases between the germline ends. CDR1 PRHDT and CDR2 FYEKMQ come from the germline V gene (reference sequence). The CDR3 runs 16 residues. CDR3 nucleotides: TGTGCCAGCAGCCCTTACAGGGAAACGGGCACAGATACGCAGTATTTT. Its translation: CASSPYRETGTDTQYF.

The genes are TRBV19 and TRBJ2-2, with 10 bases aligning to TRBD2. The CDR3 contains 18 residues. The V gene end was trimmed by 4 bases and the J gene end by 0 bases; junction bases not matched to a gene: 8. Germline CDR1 and CDR2: LNHDA and SQIVND (reference sequence). This chain's CDR3 is CASSTRLAGVSNTGELFF. CDR3 bases: TGTGCCAGTAGTACAAGACTAGCGGGCGTATCGAACACCGGGGAGCTGTTTTTT.

This clone showed up just once. The gene calls are TRBV11-3 and TRBJ2-1; 10 bases are a match to TRBD2. The germline gives CDR1 SGHNT, CDR2 YENEEA. V trimming: 0 bases; J trimming: 7 bases; junction bases outside the gene matches: 9. This CDR3 spans 17 amino acids. CDR3 nucleotide sequence: TGTGCCAGCAGCTTAGAAGTCCGGACTAGCGGCGGGAATGAGCAGTTCTTC. It specifies CASSLEVRTSGGNEQFF.

The rearrangement links TRBV20-1 to TRBJ2-7, with 7 bases fitting TRBD2. Germline V gives CDR1 DFQATT, CDR2 SNEGSKA (reference sequence). There are 10 residues in the CDR3. The CDR3 DNA follows: TGCGGAGCGGGAAACAACGAGCAGTACTTC. Translating gives CGAGNNEQYF.